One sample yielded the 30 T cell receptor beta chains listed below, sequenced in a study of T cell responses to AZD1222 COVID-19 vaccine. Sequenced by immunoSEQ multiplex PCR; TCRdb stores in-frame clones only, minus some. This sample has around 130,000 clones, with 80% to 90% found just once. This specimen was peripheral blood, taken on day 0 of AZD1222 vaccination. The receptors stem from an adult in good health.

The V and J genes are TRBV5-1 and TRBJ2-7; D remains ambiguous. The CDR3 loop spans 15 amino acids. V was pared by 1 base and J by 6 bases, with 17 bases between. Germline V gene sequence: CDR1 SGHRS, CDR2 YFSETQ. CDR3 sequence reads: CASSLLGQSTPEQYF. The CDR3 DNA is TGCGCCAGCAGCTTGTTGGGTCAATCAACTCCCGAGCAGTACTTC.

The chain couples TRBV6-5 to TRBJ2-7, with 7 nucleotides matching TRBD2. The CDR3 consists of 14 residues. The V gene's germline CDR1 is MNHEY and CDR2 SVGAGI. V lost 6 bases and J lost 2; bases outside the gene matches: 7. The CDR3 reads CASRKSSGTYEQYF. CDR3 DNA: TGTGCCAGCAGAAAGTCTAGCGGTACCTACGAGCAGTACTTC.

CDR3 sequence (DNA): TGTGCCAGCAGCTTGGTCGGCAGGAGCTCTGGAAACACCATATATTTT. Translated, it gives CASSLVGRSSGNTIYF. The gene calls are TRBV5-6 and TRBJ1-3; D is unclear. CDR1 SGHDT and CDR2 YYEEEE come from the germline V gene. CDR3 length: 16 residues. Trimming took off 0 bases at V and 0 bases at J, with 10 bases between the two ends.

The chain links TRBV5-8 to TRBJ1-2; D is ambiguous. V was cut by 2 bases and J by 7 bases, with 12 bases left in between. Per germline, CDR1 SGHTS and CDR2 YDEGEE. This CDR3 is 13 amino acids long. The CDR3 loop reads CASSFLGSAGYTF. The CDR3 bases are TGTGCCAGCAGCTTTTTGGGGTCGGCTGGCTACACCTTC.

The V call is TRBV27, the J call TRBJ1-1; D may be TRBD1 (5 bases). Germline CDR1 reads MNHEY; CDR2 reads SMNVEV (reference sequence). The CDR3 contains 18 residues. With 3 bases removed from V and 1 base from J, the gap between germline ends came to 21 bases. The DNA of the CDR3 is TGTGCCAGCAGTTTCGTAGGTCAGGGAGTTCCGGGGAACACTGAAGCTTTCTTT. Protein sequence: CASSFVGQGVPGNTEAFF.

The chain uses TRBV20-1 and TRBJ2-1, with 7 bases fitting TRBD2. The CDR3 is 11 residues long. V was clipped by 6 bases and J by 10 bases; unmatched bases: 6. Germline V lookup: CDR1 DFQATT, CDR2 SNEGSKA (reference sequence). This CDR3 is CSAATSLEQFF. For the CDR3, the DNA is TGCAGTGCAGCGACTAGCCTCGAGCAGTTCTTC.

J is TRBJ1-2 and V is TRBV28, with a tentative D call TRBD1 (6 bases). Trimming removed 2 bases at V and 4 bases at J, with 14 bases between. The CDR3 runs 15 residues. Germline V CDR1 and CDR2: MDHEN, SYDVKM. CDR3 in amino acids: CASSLRDLTGYGYTF. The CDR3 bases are TGTGCCAGCAGTTTACGCGACTTGACAGGCTATGGCTACACCTTC.

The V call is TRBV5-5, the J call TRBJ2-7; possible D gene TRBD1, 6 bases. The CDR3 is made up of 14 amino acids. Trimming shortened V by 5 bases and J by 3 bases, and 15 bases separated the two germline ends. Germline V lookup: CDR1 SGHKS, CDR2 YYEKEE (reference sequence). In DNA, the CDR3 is TGTGCCAGCAGTTTGCCCGGGACACACTACGAGCAGTACTTC. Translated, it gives CASSLPGTHYEQYF.

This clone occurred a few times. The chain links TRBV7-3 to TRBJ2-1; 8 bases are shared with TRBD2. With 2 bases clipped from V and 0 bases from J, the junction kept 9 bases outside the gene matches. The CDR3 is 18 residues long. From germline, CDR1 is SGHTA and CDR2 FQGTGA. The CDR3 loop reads CASSLSPSGGYSYNEQFF. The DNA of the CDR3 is TGTGCCAGCAGCTTATCCCCCAGCGGGGGATACTCCTACAATGAGCAGTTCTTC.

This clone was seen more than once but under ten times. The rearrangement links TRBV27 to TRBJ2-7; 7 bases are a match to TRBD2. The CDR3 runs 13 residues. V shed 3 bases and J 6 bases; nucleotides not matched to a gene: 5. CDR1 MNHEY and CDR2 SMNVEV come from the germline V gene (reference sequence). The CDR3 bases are TGTGCCAGCAGTTTGGGGGGGACGGGCGAGCAGTACTTC. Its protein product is CASSLGGTGEQYF.

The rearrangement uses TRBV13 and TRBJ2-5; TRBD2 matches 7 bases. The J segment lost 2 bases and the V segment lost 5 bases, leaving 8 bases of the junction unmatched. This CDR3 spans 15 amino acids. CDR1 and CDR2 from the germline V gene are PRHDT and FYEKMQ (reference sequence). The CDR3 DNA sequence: TGTGCCAGCAGCCTCTCGTGGGGAGGGCAAGAGACCCAGTACTTC. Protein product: CASSLSWGGQETQYF.

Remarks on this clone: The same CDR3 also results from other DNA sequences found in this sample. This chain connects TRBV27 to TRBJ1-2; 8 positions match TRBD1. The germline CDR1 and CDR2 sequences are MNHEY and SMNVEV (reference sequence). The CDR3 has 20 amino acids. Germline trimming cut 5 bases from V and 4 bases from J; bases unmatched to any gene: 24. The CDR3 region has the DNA TGTGCCAGCAGTACGACTACGGAAGGGACAGGCCATGGTCTAATCTATGGCTACACCTTC. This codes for CASSTTTEGTGHGLIYGYTF.

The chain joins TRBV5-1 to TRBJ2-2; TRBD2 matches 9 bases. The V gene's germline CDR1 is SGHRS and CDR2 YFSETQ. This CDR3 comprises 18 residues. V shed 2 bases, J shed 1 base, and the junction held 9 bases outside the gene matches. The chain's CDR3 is CASSFLLAGARNTGELFF. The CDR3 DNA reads TGCGCCAGCAGCTTTTTACTAGCGGGCGCCCGGAACACCGGGGAGCTGTTTTTT.

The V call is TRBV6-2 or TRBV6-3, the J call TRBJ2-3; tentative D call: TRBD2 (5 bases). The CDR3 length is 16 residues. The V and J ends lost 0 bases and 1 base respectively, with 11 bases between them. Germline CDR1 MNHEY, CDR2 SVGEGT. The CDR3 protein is CASSYSKDWRTDTQYF. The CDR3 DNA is TGTGCCAGCAGTTACTCTAAGGACTGGCGCACAGATACGCAGTATTTT.

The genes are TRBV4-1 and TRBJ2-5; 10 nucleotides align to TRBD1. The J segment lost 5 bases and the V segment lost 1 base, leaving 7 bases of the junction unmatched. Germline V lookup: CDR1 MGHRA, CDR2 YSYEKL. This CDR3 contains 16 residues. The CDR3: CASSQAGTGVFETQYF. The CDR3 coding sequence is TGCGCCAGCAGCCAAGCCGGGACAGGGGTTTTTGAGACCCAGTACTTC.

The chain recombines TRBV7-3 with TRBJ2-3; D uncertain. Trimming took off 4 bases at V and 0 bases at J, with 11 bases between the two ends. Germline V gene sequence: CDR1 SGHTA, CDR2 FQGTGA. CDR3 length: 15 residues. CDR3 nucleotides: TGTGCCAGCAGCTATGGGTGGCAAAGCACAGATACGCAGTATTTT. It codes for CASSYGWQSTDTQYF.

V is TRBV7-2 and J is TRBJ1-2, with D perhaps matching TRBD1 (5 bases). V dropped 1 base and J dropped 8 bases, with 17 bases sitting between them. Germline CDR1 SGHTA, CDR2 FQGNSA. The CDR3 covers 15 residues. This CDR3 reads CASSLEGGQGRGYTF. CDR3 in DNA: TGTGCCAGCAGCTTAGAGGGCGGCCAGGGAAGGGGCTACACCTTC. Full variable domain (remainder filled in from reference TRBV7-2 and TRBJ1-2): GAGVSQSPSNKVTEKGKDVELRCDPISGHTALYWYRQSLGQGLEFLIYFQGNSAPDKSGLPSDRFSAERTGGSVSTLTIQRTQQEDSAVYLCASSLEGGQGRGYTFGSGTRLTVV.

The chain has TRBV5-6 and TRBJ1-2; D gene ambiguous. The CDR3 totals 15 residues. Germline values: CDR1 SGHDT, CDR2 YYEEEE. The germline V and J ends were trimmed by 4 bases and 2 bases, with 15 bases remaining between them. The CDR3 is CASSPGLEGNYGYTF. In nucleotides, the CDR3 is TGTGCCAGCAGCCCAGGCCTGGAAGGGAACTATGGCTACACCTTC.

The CDR3 region is CASSVWTGEGYTF. CDR3 coding DNA: TGTGCCAGTAGTGTATGGACAGGGGAAGGCTACACCTTC. The chain employs TRBV19 and TRBJ1-2; 9 nucleotides match TRBD1. Germline V CDR1 and CDR2: LNHDA, SQIVND (reference sequence). The CDR3 runs 13 residues. With 5 bases clipped from V and 8 bases from J, the junction kept 6 bases outside the gene matches.

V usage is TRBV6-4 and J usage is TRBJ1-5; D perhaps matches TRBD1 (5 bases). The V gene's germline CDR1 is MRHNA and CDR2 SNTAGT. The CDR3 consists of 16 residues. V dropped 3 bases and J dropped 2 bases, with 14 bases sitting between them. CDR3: CASSDPGRSGNQPQHF. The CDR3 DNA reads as TGTGCCAGCAGTGATCCAGGGAGGAGTGGCAATCAGCCCCAGCATTTT.

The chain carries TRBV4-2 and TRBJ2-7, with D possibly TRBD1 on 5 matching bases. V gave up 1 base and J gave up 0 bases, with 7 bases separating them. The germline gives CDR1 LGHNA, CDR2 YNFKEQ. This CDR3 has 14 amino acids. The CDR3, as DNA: TGTGCCAGCAGCCAAGGGCAGGGCTCCTACGAGCAGTACTTC. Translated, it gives CASSQGQGSYEQYF.

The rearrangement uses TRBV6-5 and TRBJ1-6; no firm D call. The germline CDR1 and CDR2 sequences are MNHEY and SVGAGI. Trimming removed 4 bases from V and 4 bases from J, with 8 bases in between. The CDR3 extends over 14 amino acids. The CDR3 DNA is TGTGCCAGCAGTTTGGGTAGATATAATTCACCCCTCCACTTT. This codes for CASSLGRYNSPLHF.

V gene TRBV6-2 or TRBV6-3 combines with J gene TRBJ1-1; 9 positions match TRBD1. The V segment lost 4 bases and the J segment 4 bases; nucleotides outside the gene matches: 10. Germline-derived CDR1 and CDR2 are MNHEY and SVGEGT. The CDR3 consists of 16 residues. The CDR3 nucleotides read TGTGCCAGCAGTTTGACCGGGACAGGGCGGATCACTGAAGCTTTCTTT. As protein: CASSLTGTGRITEAFF.

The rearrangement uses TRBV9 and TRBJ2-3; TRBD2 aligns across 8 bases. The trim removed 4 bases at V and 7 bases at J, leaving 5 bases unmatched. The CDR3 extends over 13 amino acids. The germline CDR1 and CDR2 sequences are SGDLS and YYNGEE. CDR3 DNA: TGTGCCAGCAGCCCGGGAGGGCGGAATACGCAGTATTTT. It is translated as CASSPGGRNTQYF. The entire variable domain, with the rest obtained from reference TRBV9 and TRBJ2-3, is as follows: DSGVTQTPKHLITATGQRVTLRCSPRSGDLSVYWYQQSLDQGLQFLIQYYNGEERAKGNILERFSAQQFPDLHSELNLSSLELGDSALYFCASSPGGRNTQYFGPGTRLTVL.

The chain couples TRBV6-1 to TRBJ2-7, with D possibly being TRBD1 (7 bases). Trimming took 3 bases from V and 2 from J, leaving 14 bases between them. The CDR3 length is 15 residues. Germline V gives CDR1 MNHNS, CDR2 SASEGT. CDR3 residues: CASSEGGQTAYEQYF. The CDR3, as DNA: TGTGCCAGCAGTGAGGGGGGACAGACCGCCTACGAGCAGTACTTC.

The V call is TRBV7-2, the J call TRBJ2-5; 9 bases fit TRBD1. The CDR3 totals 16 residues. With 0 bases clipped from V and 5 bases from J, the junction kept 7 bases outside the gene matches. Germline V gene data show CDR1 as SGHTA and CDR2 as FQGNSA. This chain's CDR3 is CASSLAGTGSGETQYF. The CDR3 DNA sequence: TGTGCCAGCAGCTTAGCGGGGACAGGGTCCGGGGAGACCCAGTACTTC.

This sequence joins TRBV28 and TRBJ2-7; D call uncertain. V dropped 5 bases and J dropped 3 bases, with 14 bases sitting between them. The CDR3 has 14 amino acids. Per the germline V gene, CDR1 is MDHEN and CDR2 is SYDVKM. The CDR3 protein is CASSPRSDGYEQYF. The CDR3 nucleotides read TGTGCCAGCAGTCCCAGATCGGACGGCTACGAGCAGTACTTC.

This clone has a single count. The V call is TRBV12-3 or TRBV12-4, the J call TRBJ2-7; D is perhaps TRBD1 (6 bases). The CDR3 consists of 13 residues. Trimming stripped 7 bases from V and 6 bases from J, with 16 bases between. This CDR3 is CASTSTRGGEQYF. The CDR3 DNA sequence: TGTGCCAGCACCTCCACCAGGGGCGGCGAGCAGTACTTC.

The CDR3 here is CASSHPITGGDTANYGYTF. CDR3 DNA sequence: TGCGCCAGCAGCCACCCCATTACAGGGGGCGATACCGCTAACTATGGCTACACCTTC. The V call is TRBV4-1, the J call TRBJ1-2, with 9 bases matching TRBD1. CDR1 is MGHRA and CDR2 is YSYEKL in the germline V gene. CDR3 length: 19 residues. V trimming: 3 bases; J trimming: 0 bases; junction bases outside the gene matches: 14.

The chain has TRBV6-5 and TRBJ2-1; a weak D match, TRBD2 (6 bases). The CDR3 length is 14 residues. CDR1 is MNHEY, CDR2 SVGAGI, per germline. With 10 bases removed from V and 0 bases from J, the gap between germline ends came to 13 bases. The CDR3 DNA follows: TGTGCCACCCGGACTATCAGCTCCTACAATGAGCAGTTCTTC. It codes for CATRTISSYNEQFF.